This TCR beta chain was sequenced in a study of T cell repertoires in cytomegalovirus infection. Across the study: Newly reported HLA-C-restricted and thoroughly characterized HLA-B-restricted CMV epitopes were employed. Indicated by public TCR beta signatures were CMV infection and matching HLA type. General observations from the study: Predominance within the ex vivo response was attributable to HLA-C-restricted CMV-specific TCR beta clonotypes.

MiXCR, applied by TCRdb to the reads, yields one record per CDR3 protein. Among a few hundred thousand distinct CDR3 sequences listed, roughly 25% were seen once. A word on this clonotype: Its antigen remains unknown.

This CDR3 is built from 14 residues. Germline CDR1 and CDR2: SGHNT and YYREEE (reference sequence). V lost 2 bases and J lost 4, with 12 bases in between. The sequence was collected from a human donor in good health (CMV status not recorded). Some clones in this sample may be carry-over from other donors' samples. The starting material was cultured PBMCs, obtained from culture after CMV antigen stimulation. The chain recombines TRBV5-4 with TRBJ1-1; D perhaps matches TRBD1 (6 bases). The CDR3, as DNA: TGTGCCAGCAGCTTTCGGGGGGCGCCCACTGAAGCTTTCTTT. This sequence encodes CASSFRGAPTEAFF.